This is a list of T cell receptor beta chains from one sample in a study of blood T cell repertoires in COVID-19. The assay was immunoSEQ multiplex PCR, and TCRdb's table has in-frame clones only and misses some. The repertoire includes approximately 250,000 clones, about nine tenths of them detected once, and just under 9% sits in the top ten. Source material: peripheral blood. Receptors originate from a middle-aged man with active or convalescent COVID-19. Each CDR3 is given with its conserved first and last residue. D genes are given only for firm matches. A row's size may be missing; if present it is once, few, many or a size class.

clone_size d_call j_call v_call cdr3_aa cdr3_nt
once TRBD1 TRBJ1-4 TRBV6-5 CASSPRQGSEKLFF TGTGCCAGCAGTCCTAGACAGGGCAGTGAAAAACTGTTTTTT
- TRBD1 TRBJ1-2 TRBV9 CASSAGTGNANYGYTF TGTGCCAGCAGCGCCGGGACAGGGAACGCTAACTATGGCTACACCTTC
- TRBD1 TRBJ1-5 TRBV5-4 CASSLQGAQPQHF TGTGCCAGCAGCCTACAGGGGGCTCAGCCCCAGCATTTT
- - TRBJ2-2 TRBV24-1 CATSQYYTGELFF TGTGCCACCAGCCAGTACTACACCGGGGAGCTGTTCTTT
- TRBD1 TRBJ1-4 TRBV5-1 CASSLGQAGNEKLFF TGCGCCAGCAGCTTAGGACAGGCAGGAAATGAAAAACTGTTTTTT
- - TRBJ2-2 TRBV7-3 CASSSIEGAGELFF TGTGCCAGCAGCTCCATTGAAGGGGCCGGGGAGCTGTTTTTT
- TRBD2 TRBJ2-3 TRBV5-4 CASSRTSLRADTQYF TGTGCCAGCAGTCGGACTAGCCTACGGGCAGATACGCAGTATTTT
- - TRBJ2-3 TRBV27 CASEVRRGTDTQYF TGTGCCAGCGAGGTAAGGAGGGGCACAGATACGCAGTATTTT
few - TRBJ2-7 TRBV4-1 CASSQDGWRESIDEQYF TGCGCCAGCAGCCAAGATGGGTGGAGGGAGAGTATAGACGAGCAGTACTTC
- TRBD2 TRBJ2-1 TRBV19 CASSIGAGGHNEQFF TGTGCCAGTAGTATTGGGGCGGGGGGCCACAATGAGCAGTTCTTC
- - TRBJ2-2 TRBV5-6 CASSLVVRPRDTGELFF TGTGCCAGCAGCTTGGTAGTGAGACCCCGGGACACCGGGGAGCTGTTTTTT
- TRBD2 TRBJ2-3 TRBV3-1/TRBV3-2 CASSQALAGGSTDTQYF TGTGCCAGCAGCCAAGCCCTAGCGGGGGGCAGCACAGATACGCAGTATTTT
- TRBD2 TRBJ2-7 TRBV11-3 CASSSTSGTSGRTEEQYF TGTGCCAGCAGCTCCACCTCTGGGACTAGCGGGAGGACCGAAGAGCAGTACTTC
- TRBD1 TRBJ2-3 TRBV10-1 CASAPGQATDTQYF TGCGCCAGCGCCCCGGGACAGGCCACAGATACGCAGTATTTT
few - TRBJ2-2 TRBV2 CASSPGLNPNTGELFF TGTGCCAGCAGTCCCGGGTTGAATCCGAACACCGGGGAGCTGTTTTTT
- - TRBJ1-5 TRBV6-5 CASSLQAAYSNQPQHF TGTGCCAGCAGTTTACAGGCGGCGTATAGCAATCAGCCCCAGCATTTT
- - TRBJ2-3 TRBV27 CASIGDTQYF TGTGCCAGCATCGGGGATACGCAGTATTTT
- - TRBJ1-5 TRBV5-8 CASSRGWGLNQPQHF TGTGCCAGCAGCAGAGGATGGGGACTAAATCAGCCCCAGCATTTT
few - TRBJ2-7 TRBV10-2 CASRPGTRYEQYF TGCGCCAGCAGACCCGGGACAAGATACGAGCAGTACTTC
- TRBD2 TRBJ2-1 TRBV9 CASSVWREGREQFF TGTGCCAGCAGCGTATGGCGGGAGGGCCGGGAGCAGTTCTTC
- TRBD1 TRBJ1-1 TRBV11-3 CASSSGQDTEAFF TGTGCCAGCAGCTCCGGACAGGACACTGAAGCTTTCTTT
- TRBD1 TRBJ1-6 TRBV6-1 CASSETGRNSPLHF TGTGCCAGCAGTGAGACAGGGCGTAATTCACCCCTCCACTTT
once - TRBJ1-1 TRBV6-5 CASSPGLRTEAFF TGTGCCAGCAGTCCAGGGCTTCGGACTGAAGCTTTCTTT
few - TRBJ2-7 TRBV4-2 CASSPGEYEQYF TGTGCCAGCAGCCCGGGGGAATACGAGCAGTACTTC
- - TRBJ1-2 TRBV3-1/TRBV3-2 CASSLKEGLRGYTF TGTGCCAGCAGCCTCAAGGAGGGGTTGCGGGGCTACACCTTC
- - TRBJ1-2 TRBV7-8 CASSLEPGDPYGYTF TGTGCCAGCAGCTTAGAGCCCGGGGATCCCTATGGCTACACCTTC
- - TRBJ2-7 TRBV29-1 CSVTKGVLGGEQYF TGCAGCGTCACCAAAGGGGTCCTGGGGGGCGAGCAGTACTTC
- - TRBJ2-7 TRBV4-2 CASSQASRAGSYEQYF TGTGCCAGCAGCCAAGCTTCTCGGGCGGGCTCCTACGAGCAGTACTTC
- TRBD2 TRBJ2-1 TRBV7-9 CASSLAGSGGDVYNEQFF TGTGCCAGCAGCTTAGCAGGTAGCGGGGGGGATGTCTACAATGAGCAGTTCTTC